These 10 T cell receptor beta chains came from one sample sequenced in a study of PD-1 blockade in classical Hodgkin lymphoma. Described time point: cycle 4 day 1 (C4D1), after six to seven weeks of nivolumab. All patients experienced relapse after autologous stem cell transplantation, and brentuximab vedotin exposure was variable. Assay: immunoSEQ multiplex PCR; the TCRdb copy retains only in-frame clones and omits some. This table has under 30,000 clones, roughly four fifths appearing once. Source: peripheral blood mononuclear cells (PBMCs), taken before the fourth cycle of nivolumab. All receptors derive from a human donor with classical Hodgkin lymphoma.

V is TRBV25-1 and J is TRBJ1-2; D unresolved. Germline CDR1 and CDR2: MGHDK and SYGVNS. V was pared by 0 bases and J by 7 bases, with 9 bases between. This CDR3 spans 13 amino acids. For the CDR3, the DNA is TGTGCCAGCAGTGAATATTCGGGGTCTGGCTACACCTTC. This codes for CASSEYSGSGYTF.

The DNA for the CDR3 is TGTGCCAGCAGTTACGGAAGAGGGGGTCAGCCCCAGCATTTT. Protein sequence: CASSYGRGGQPQHF. The chain recombines TRBV27 with TRBJ1-5, with D maybe TRBD1 (6 bases). Trimming shortened V by 4 bases and J by 6 bases, and 13 bases separated the two germline ends. Germline values: CDR1 MNHEY, CDR2 SMNVEV (reference sequence). The CDR3 loop spans 14 amino acids.

The genes are TRBV7-9 and TRBJ2-3; D is uncertain. The CDR3 contains 15 residues. Germline CDR1 and CDR2: SEHNR and FQNEAQ (reference sequence). With 4 bases removed from V and 1 base from J, the gap between germline ends came to 12 bases. CDR3 in amino acids: CASSYFRVRTDTQYF. In DNA, the CDR3 is TGTGCCAGCAGCTACTTCCGGGTCCGCACAGATACGCAGTATTTT.

The chain recombines TRBV7-9 with TRBJ1-1, with D unclear. This CDR3 is 11 amino acids long. The germline V gene encodes CDR1 SEHNR and CDR2 FQNEAQ (reference sequence). With 5 bases removed from V and 7 bases from J, the gap between germline ends came to 8 bases. This CDR3 reads CASSRNLEAFF. CDR3 in DNA: TGTGCCAGCAGCCGTAATCTTGAAGCTTTCTTT.

The chain combines TRBV29-1 with TRBJ1-6; D is possibly TRBD1 (6 bases). Looked up from germline, CDR1 is SQVTM and CDR2 is ANQGSEA. The CDR3 runs to 14 residues. CDR3 nucleotides: TGCAGAGATTGGGGGCGGCGCTATAATTCACCCCTCCACTTT. Its protein product is CRDWGRRYNSPLHF. The whole variable domain, remainder taken from reference TRBV29-1 and TRBJ1-6, is SAVISQKPSRDICQRGTSLTIQCQVDSQVTMMFWYRQQPGQSLTLIATANQGSEATYESGFVIDKFPISRPNLTFSTLTVSNMSPEDSSIYLCRDWGRRYNSPLHFGNGTRLTVT.

The V and J genes are TRBV13 and TRBJ1-1, with D uncertain. CDR1 is PRHDT, CDR2 FYEKMQ, per germline (reference sequence). The germline V and J ends were trimmed by 3 bases and 2 bases, with 1 base remaining between them. The CDR3 totals 11 residues. The CDR3 coding sequence is TGTGCCAGCAGCTTTAACACTGAAGCTTTCTTT. As protein: CASSFNTEAFF.

This clone was recorded only once. DNA for the CDR3: TGTGCCAGCAGCTCACTAAGTCCCCGGGGGACGAGTCGCGAGCAGTACTTC. This gives the protein CASSSLSPRGTSREQYF. The V and J genes are TRBV7-9 and TRBJ2-7; maybe TRBD2 (6 bases). Trimming pared 4 bases from V and 6 bases from J, leaving 25 bases between. Germline values: CDR1 SEHNR, CDR2 FQNEAQ (reference sequence). This CDR3 has 17 amino acids.

Only one count was recorded for this clone. The chain uses TRBV18 and TRBJ1-2; D gene uncertain. The CDR3 runs to 15 residues. The V gene's germline CDR1 is KGHSH and CDR2 LQKENI. V lost 5 bases and J 3 bases, leaving 16 bases between the germline ends. In DNA form, the CDR3 reads TGTGCCAGCTCAAGTCAGCCGTCGACCGACTATGGCTACACCTTC. It encodes CASSSQPSTDYGYTF.

The sample holds a few counts of this clone. V is TRBV6-1 and J is TRBJ2-7; possible D gene TRBD2, 6 bases. V lost 6 bases and J 9 bases, leaving 21 bases between the germline ends. The CDR3 totals 14 residues. Germline V gene lookup returns CDR1 MNHNS and CDR2 SASEGT. The CDR3 protein is CASSVGLSQVWQYF. The CDR3 DNA follows: TGTGCCAGCAGCGTGGGACTTTCCCAGGTTTGGCAGTACTTC.

The V and J genes are TRBV6-5 and TRBJ1-1; D gene ambiguous. V was shortened by 8 bases and J by 5 bases, with 12 bases between the two germline ends. Germline CDR1 MNHEY, CDR2 SVGAGI. There are 12 residues in the CDR3. CDR3 region: CASSEIGTEAFF. The CDR3 DNA follows: TGTGCCAGCTCAGAGATAGGGACTGAAGCTTTCTTT.